Below, 13 T cell receptor beta chains from the same sample are listed, as sequenced in a study of CD8 T cells in Susac syndrome. A quantity of roughly 0.5 to 1 ug RNA underwent reverse transcription using random hexamers. Via MiXCR, TCRdb re-called the immunoSEQ multiplex PCR reads, giving one row per CDR3 protein. The data show some 300,000 distinct CDR3 sequences, with more than 75% seen just once and over 0.1% held by the top ten. Material for sequencing was CD8+ T cells from PBMCs. The receptor source for this set is a human donor with multiple sclerosis.

V gene TRBV14 combines with J gene TRBJ2-1; TRBD2 aligns across 11 bases. Germline-derived CDR1 and CDR2 are SGHDN and FVKESK. The CDR3 is 14 amino acids. V trimming: 7 bases; J trimming: 6 bases; junction bases outside the gene matches: 5. CDR3 loop: CASTPLAGVNEQFF. The CDR3 region has the DNA TGTGCCAGCACCCCACTAGCGGGAGTCAATGAGCAGTTCTTC.

The V call is TRBV28, the J call TRBJ2-2, with 8 bases aligning to TRBD2. The CDR3 spans 15 residues. V was pared by 3 bases and J by 4 bases, with 4 bases of the junction left unmatched. CDR1 is MDHEN, CDR2 SYDVKM, per germline. CDR3 coding DNA: TGTGCCAGCAGTTTGTTCACTAGCGGCACCGGGGAGCTGTTTTTT. Its protein product is CASSLFTSGTGELFF.

This sequence joins TRBV5-1 and TRBJ1-1, with D possibly being TRBD1 (6 bases). The V end was cut by 2 bases, the J end by 0 bases, with 20 bases between. The CDR3 totals 18 residues. Germline CDR1 reads SGHRS; CDR2 reads YFSETQ. CDR3 protein: CASSFRDTLSAMNTEAFF. DNA of the CDR3: TGCGCCAGCAGCTTCCGGGACACCCTAAGCGCCATGAACACTGAAGCTTTCTTT.

The chain is built from TRBV7-9 and TRBJ2-3; 12 bases match TRBD2. Germline V gene data show CDR1 as SEHNR and CDR2 as FQNEAQ (reference sequence). V dropped 3 bases and J dropped 2; count of bases not matched to a gene: 6. CDR3 length equals 17 residues. DNA of the CDR3: TGTGCCAGCAGCTTCGTAGGACTAGCGGGATCCACAGATACGCAGTATTTT. Amino acid sequence: CASSFVGLAGSTDTQYF. The variable domain in full, with the rest retrieved from reference TRBV7-9 and TRBJ2-3, is DTGVSQNPRHKITKRGQNVTFRCDPISEHNRLYWYRQTLGQGPEFLTYFQNEAQLEKSRLLSDRFSAERPKGSFSTLEIQRTEQGDSAMYLCASSFVGLAGSTDTQYFGPGTRLTVL.

A few counts support this clonotype. DNA of the CDR3: TGTGCCAGTAGCCCGGACAGTGAAGAGACCCAGTACTTC. Translated, it gives CASSPDSEETQYF. The chain joins TRBV19 to TRBJ2-5; the D gene is possibly TRBD1 (6 bases). Germline loops: CDR1 LNHDA, CDR2 SQIVND (reference sequence). This CDR3 spans 13 amino acids. V was pared by 6 bases and J by 3 bases, with 11 bases between.

V usage is TRBV20-1 and J usage is TRBJ2-3; TRBD2 agrees at 10 bases. This CDR3 region has 18 residues. The germline V gene has CDR1 DFQATT and CDR2 SNEGSKA (reference sequence). V was pared by 2 bases and J by 0 bases, with 11 bases of the junction left unmatched. The CDR3 coding sequence is TGCAGTGCTAGAAGGCTAGCGGGAGCCCCAGGCAGCACAGATACGCAGTATTTT. Its translation: CSARRLAGAPGSTDTQYF.

The CDR3 protein is CASSITGTDTQYF. CDR3 DNA: TGCGCCAGCAGCATAACAGGGACAGATACGCAGTATTTT. This chain joins TRBV4-1 and TRBJ2-3; perhaps TRBD1 as D (6 bases). CDR1 MGHRA and CDR2 YSYEKL come from the germline V gene. Trimming removed 5 bases at V and 3 bases at J, with 9 bases between. CDR3 length equals 13 residues.

The chain carries TRBV5-6 and TRBJ1-2; D unresolved. Trimming pared 0 bases from V and 6 bases from J, leaving 15 bases between. CDR1 SGHDT and CDR2 YYEEEE come from the germline V gene. The CDR3 runs to 15 residues. The CDR3 coding sequence is TGTGCCAGCAGCTTGGTGACGATAGGCCAGGATGGCTACACCTTC. Its translation: CASSLVTIGQDGYTF.

This CDR3 is CASSQDGAGAYEQYF. CDR3 nucleotides: TGTGCCAGCAGCCAAGACGGAGCGGGAGCGTACGAGCAGTACTTC. The chain is built from TRBV3-1 and TRBJ2-7; 8 nucleotides agree with TRBD2. Per germline, CDR1 LGHDT and CDR2 YNNKEL (reference sequence). The CDR3 runs 15 residues. V trimming: 0 bases; J trimming: 4 bases; junction bases outside the gene matches: 5.

The V call is TRBV27, the J call TRBJ1-2, with unresolved D. This CDR3 contains 14 residues. Trimming removed 4 bases at V and 3 bases at J, with 12 bases between. The germline V gene has CDR1 MNHEY and CDR2 SMNVEV (reference sequence). This chain's CDR3 is CASSSLPGDYGYTF. Written as DNA, the CDR3 is TGTGCCAGCAGTTCCTTGCCAGGCGACTATGGCTACACCTTC.

The chain carries TRBV3-1 and TRBJ2-1; 8 nucleotides agree with TRBD2. The V and J ends lost 2 bases and 5 bases, in that order; junction bases with no gene match: 8. The V gene's germline CDR1 is LGHDT and CDR2 YNNKEL (reference sequence). The CDR3 runs 16 residues. CDR3 in DNA: TGTGCCAGCAGCCAATCCGGACTAGCCCCTCACAATGAGCAGTTCTTC. Translated, it gives CASSQSGLAPHNEQFF.

The chain joins TRBV9 to TRBJ2-1; 7 nucleotides line up with TRBD2. CDR3 length: 15 amino acids. CDR1 and CDR2 (germline): SGDLS, YYNGEE. The ends lost 3 bases at V and 3 bases at J; junction bases unmatched: 6. CDR3 DNA sequence: TGTGCCAGCAGCGACCGCACGGGGGGCTACAATGAGCAGTTCTTC. Encoded protein: CASSDRTGGYNEQFF.

The chain carries TRBV25-1 and TRBJ1-2; D remains unclear. Trimming took 4 bases from V and 7 from J, leaving 22 bases between them. The CDR3 extends over 16 amino acids. Germline V CDR1 and CDR2: MGHDK, SYGVNS. The CDR3 DNA is TGTGCCAGCAGTGGGCCCTGGCGGGTTCTCACCTTTGGCTACACCTTC. Protein: CASSGPWRVLTFGYTF.